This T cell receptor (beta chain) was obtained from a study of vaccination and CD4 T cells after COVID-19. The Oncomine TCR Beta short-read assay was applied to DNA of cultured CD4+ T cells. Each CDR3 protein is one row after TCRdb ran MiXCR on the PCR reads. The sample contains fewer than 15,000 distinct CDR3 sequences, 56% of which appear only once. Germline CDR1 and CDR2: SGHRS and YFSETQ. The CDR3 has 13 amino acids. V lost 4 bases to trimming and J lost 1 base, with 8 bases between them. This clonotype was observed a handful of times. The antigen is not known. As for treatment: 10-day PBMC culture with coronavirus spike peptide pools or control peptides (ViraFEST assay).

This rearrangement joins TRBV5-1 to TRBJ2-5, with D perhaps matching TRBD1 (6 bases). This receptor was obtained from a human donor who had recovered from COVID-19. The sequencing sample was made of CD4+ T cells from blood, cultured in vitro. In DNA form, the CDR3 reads TGCGCCAGCAGCCGGACAGCCCAAGAGACCCAGTACTTC. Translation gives CASSRTAQETQYF. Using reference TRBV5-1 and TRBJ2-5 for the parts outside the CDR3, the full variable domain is KAGVTQTPRYLIKTRGQQVTLSCSPISGHRSVSWYQQTPGQGLQFLFEYFSETQRNKGNFPGRFSGRQFSNSRSEMNVSTLELGDSALYLCASSRTAQETQYFGPGTRLLVL.